This T cell receptor beta chain is drawn from a study of Graves' ophthalmopathy and Graves' hyperthyroidism. This clonotype came up many times. The CDR3 extends over 12 amino acids. V was clipped by 7 bases and J by 2 bases, with 8 bases between them. CDR1 is LNHDA and CDR2 is SQIVND in the germline V gene (reference sequence). The authors amplified TCR beta CDR3 regions from RNA transcripts. An opening RT-PCR round employed HTBI primers and preceded a second-round multiplex PCR. One entry per CDR3 protein, called by TCRdb with MiXCR from the multiplex PCR reads. Of under 350,000 distinct CDR3 sequences in the sample, about 17% were seen once. Ophthalmopathic donors had moderate-to-severe activity, CAS ≥3 and NOSPECS ≥4, with disease that had lasted under 3 months.

The chain recombines TRBV19 with TRBJ1-2; D is uncertain. The sample taken for sequencing was peripheral blood. The receptor comes from an adult man with Graves' ophthalmopathy. The CDR3 spells CASNDGNYGYTF. CDR3 DNA: TGTGCCAGTAATGACGGAAACTATGGCTACACCTTC.